What follows are 29 T cell receptor beta chains derived from one specimen sequenced in a study of blood T cells in healthy people across ages. A sample-barcoded 5' primer and a J-beta primer mix were used in a second PCR of roughly 6 to 11 cycles. Each CDR3 protein is one row after TCRdb ran MiXCR on the 5' RACE reads. The data contain 1.5 million to 2 million distinct CDR3 sequences, about 50% of them singletons. The sample taken for sequencing was blood. Receptors were obtained from a woman aged 40 to 50 in good health.

The rearrangement links TRBV15 to TRBJ2-3; no clear D. CDR1 and CDR2 from the germline V gene are LNHNV and YYDKDF (reference sequence). The length of the CDR3 is 13 residues. Trimming took off 3 bases at V and 6 bases at J, with 10 bases between the two ends. The CDR3 loop is CATSSPTLDTQYF. The CDR3 bases are TGTGCCACCAGCAGTCCAACCCTGGATACGCAGTATTTT. The full variable domain, its missing parts supplied by reference TRBV15 and TRBJ2-3, is DAMVIQNPRYQVTQFGKPVTLSCSQTLNHNVMYWYQQKSSQAPKLLFHYYDKDFNNEADTPDNFQSRRPNTSFCFLDIRSPGLGDTAMYLCATSSPTLDTQYFGPGTRLTVL.

The CDR3 reads CSVDPQRTSTDTQYF. Written as DNA, the CDR3 is TGCAGCGTTGATCCTCAGAGAACTAGCACAGATACGCAGTATTTT. This chain joins TRBV29-1 and TRBJ2-3; the D is unclear. The V end lost 3 bases, the J end lost 0 bases, and 13 bases lay between the germline ends. Germline lookup yields CDR1 SQVTM and CDR2 ANQGSEA. This CDR3 region has 15 residues.

V gene TRBV6-5 combines with J gene TRBJ2-7, with TRBD1 matching 7 bases. Germline V lookup: CDR1 MNHEY, CDR2 SVGAGI. The CDR3 runs 15 residues. J was trimmed by 1 base and V by 6 bases; bases with no gene match: 9. The CDR3 bases are TGTGCCAGCAGACCTTATCCGGGACAGTCCTACGAGCAGTACTTC. Protein sequence: CASRPYPGQSYEQYF.

The J gene is TRBJ2-3, the V gene TRBV20-1, with a weak D call TRBD1 (5 bases). The CDR3 spans 13 residues. Germline V gives CDR1 DFQATT, CDR2 SNEGSKA (reference sequence). Trimming removed 2 bases at V and 5 bases at J, with 11 bases between. This CDR3 reads CSARTPGLDTQYF. Here the CDR3 DNA reads TGCAGTGCTAGAACTCCAGGGTTAGATACGCAGTATTTT.

This clonotype appeared many times. The CDR3: CASSDGAKNIQYF. The CDR3 DNA is TGTGCCAGCAGTGATGGGGCCAAAAACATTCAGTACTTC. The chain employs TRBV6-4 and TRBJ2-4; D unclear. The CDR3 sequence is 13 residues long. Germline loops: CDR1 MRHNA, CDR2 SNTAGT. The V end was cut by 3 bases, the J end by 1 base, with 4 bases between.

The V call is TRBV7-2, the J call TRBJ1-6; D may be TRBD1 (6 bases). The V end was cut by 8 bases, the J end by 1 base, with 12 bases between. The CDR3 spans 15 residues. Germline V CDR1 and CDR2: SGHTA, FQGNSA. The DNA of the CDR3 is TGTGCCAGCGGGAACAGGGTGTCCTATAATTCACCCCTCCACTTT. Translated: CASGNRVSYNSPLHF.

This clonotype was recorded a few times. The chain carries TRBV21-1 and TRBJ2-5. TRBV21-1 corresponds to a pseudogene. The CDR3 has 12 residues. The CDR3, as DNA: TGTGCCGCCATTCGGAACTGGGAGACCCAGTACTTC. Amino acids: CAAIRNWETQYF.

The chain recombines TRBV29-1 with TRBJ2-1, with TRBD2 matching over 10 bases. With 6 bases clipped from V and 6 bases from J, the junction kept 8 bases outside the gene matches. The CDR3 has 14 amino acids. Germline loops: CDR1 SQVTM, CDR2 ANQGSEA. In DNA, the CDR3 is TGCAGCGTGGCTAGCGGGGGATATTCCAATGAGCAGTTCTTC. This encodes CSVASGGYSNEQFF.

The chain uses TRBV9 and TRBJ2-3; 10 bases are shared with TRBD2. The CDR3 consists of 19 residues. V was pared by 1 base and J by 3 bases, with 14 bases of the junction left unmatched. Germline CDR1 reads SGDLS; CDR2 reads YYNGEE. CDR3 in amino acids: CASSVSLLAGSSITDTQYF. In DNA, the CDR3 is TGTGCCAGCAGCGTATCTTTACTAGCGGGGTCCTCAATTACAGATACGCAGTATTTT.

The chain uses TRBV6-5 and TRBJ1-2, with no clear D. Germline V CDR1 and CDR2: MNHEY, SVGAGI. This CDR3 has 17 residues. V lost 0 bases, J lost 0 bases, and 14 bases lay in between. CDR3 protein: CASSYSIVAGPNYGYTF. As DNA, the CDR3 is TGTGCCAGCAGTTACTCGATCGTGGCAGGCCCTAACTATGGCTACACCTTC.

This clonotype turned up a few times. The rearrangement links TRBV4-3 to TRBJ1-6, with a tentative D call TRBD1 (6 bases). CDR3 length: 16 residues. The V end lost 2 bases, the J end lost 7 bases, and 15 bases lay between the germline ends. CDR1 is LGHNA and CDR2 is YSLEER in the germline V gene. CDR3 in amino acids: CASSQTQTGRNSPLHF. CDR3 in DNA: TGCGCCAGCAGCCAAACTCAAACAGGGCGGAATTCACCCCTCCACTTT.

The chain links TRBV4-3 to TRBJ1-2, with 7 bases fitting TRBD1. CDR3 length: 15 amino acids. V lost 4 bases, J lost 1 base, and 6 bases stayed unmatched. Germline lookup yields CDR1 LGHNA and CDR2 YSLEER. The CDR3 loop reads CASSPGTDFNYGYTF. The CDR3 region has the DNA TGCGCCAGCAGCCCCGGGACAGATTTTAACTATGGCTACACCTTC.

The chain is built from TRBV4-2 and TRBJ1-2, with TRBD1 identical over 9 bases. The CDR3 contains 15 residues. J lost 6 bases, V lost 4 bases, and 9 bases had no gene match. CDR1 is LGHNA, CDR2 YNFKEQ, per germline. The CDR3 region has the DNA TGTGCCAGCAGCCCGAGGGACAGGGCCCTTCATGGCTACACCTTC. This codes for CASSPRDRALHGYTF.

The V call is TRBV7-6, the J call TRBJ2-4; D is undetermined. The closer fit of TRBJ2-7 to the DNA end suggests the J call may be wrong. The CDR3 is 15 amino acids. Germline lookup yields CDR1 SGHVS and CDR2 FNYEAQ. The CDR3 protein is CASSLTGLGTYEQYF. The CDR3 coding sequence is TGTGCCAGCAGCTTAACGGGTCTAGGCACCTACGAGCAGTACTTC.

V gene TRBV6-5 combines with J gene TRBJ2-3, with TRBD2 as a possible D gene (7 bases). CDR1 and CDR2 from the germline V gene are MNHEY and SVGAGI. Trimming removed 7 bases at V and 2 bases at J, with 16 bases between. The CDR3 is 15 residues long. CDR3 sequence (DNA): TGTGCCAGCACCAAAACGGCGGGGGCCACAGATACGCAGTATTTT. It translates to CASTKTAGATDTQYF.

The gene calls are TRBV20-1 and TRBJ1-4, with D hard to call. The CDR3 consists of 19 residues. Germline V gene data show CDR1 as DFQATT and CDR2 as SNEGSKA (reference sequence). Trimming shortened V by 1 base and J by 0 bases, and 21 bases separated the two germline ends. The CDR3 DNA reads TGCAGTGCTAGAGGCACAAGGATTAGTCCGGATGCAACTAATGAAAAACTGTTTTTT. It translates to CSARGTRISPDATNEKLFF.

This clonotype was found a few times. The chain employs TRBV5-1 and TRBJ2-3; a weak D match, TRBD1 (6 bases). In germline, CDR1 is SGHRS, CDR2 YFSETQ. Trimming pared 4 bases from V and 6 bases from J, leaving 12 bases between. The CDR3 consists of 13 residues. As DNA, the CDR3 is TGCGCCAGCAGCCGAAAGACAGGTGATACGCAGTATTTT. Translation gives CASSRKTGDTQYF. The whole variable domain, remainder taken from reference TRBV5-1 and TRBJ2-3, is KAGVTQTPRYLIKTRGQQVTLSCSPISGHRSVSWYQQTPGQGLQFLFEYFSETQRNKGNFPGRFSGRQFSNSRSEMNVSTLELGDSALYLCASSRKTGDTQYFGPGTRLTVL.

The V call is TRBV15, the J call TRBJ1-1; D is unclear. The CDR3 consists of 13 residues. CDR1 is LNHNV and CDR2 is YYDKDF in the germline V gene (reference sequence). Deletions cut 5 bases from V and 0 bases from J, with 7 bases between. Here the CDR3 DNA reads TGTGCCACCAGCCGGCTTTTGAACACTGAAGCTTTCTTT. It specifies CATSRLLNTEAFF.

To note about this clonotype: The junction and the germline gene differ at one end; a read error may be behind it. V is TRBV7-8 and J is TRBJ1-4, with 7 bases that match TRBD1. The CDR3 has 16 residues. CDR1 is SGHVS, CDR2 FQNEAQ, per germline. The CDR3 region has the DNA TGTGCCGGCAGCCATGCCCCGGGACAGATGAATGAAAAACTGTTTTTT. Translating it yields CAGSHAPGQMNEKLFF. Variable domain in full (rest from reference TRBV7-8 and TRBJ1-4): GAGVSQSPRYKVAKRGQDVALRCDPISGHVSLFWYQQALGQGPEFLTYFQNEAQLDKSGLPSDRFFAERPEGSVSTLKIQRTQQEDSAVYLCAGSHAPGQMNEKLFFGSGTQLSVL.

This clonotype has a handful of counts. V usage is TRBV5-6 and J usage is TRBJ2-4; 10 positions match TRBD1. Germline assignment: CDR1 SGHDT and CDR2 YYEEEE. The CDR3 extends over 15 amino acids. V shed 0 bases, J shed 11 bases, and the junction held 8 bases outside the gene matches. CDR3 sequence reads: CASSLAGTGVPVQYF. The CDR3 bases are TGTGCCAGCAGCTTGGCGGGGACAGGGGTCCCGGTTCAGTACTTC.

This clonotype came up a few times. The chain is built from TRBV20-1 and TRBJ2-5, with unresolved D. The V and J ends lost 3 bases and 0 bases respectively, with 14 bases between them. The CDR3 extends over 15 amino acids. The germline V gene has CDR1 DFQATT and CDR2 SNEGSKA (reference sequence). The CDR3 protein is CSARGRLGYQETQYF. CDR3 bases: TGCAGTGCTAGGGGTCGGTTGGGGTACCAAGAGACCCAGTACTTC.

This clonotype was observed a few times. The chain carries TRBV18 and TRBJ2-3; D might be TRBD1 (5 bases). CDR1 KGHSH and CDR2 LQKENI come from the germline V gene. Trimming cost V 2 bases and J 0 bases, with 6 bases left between them. This CDR3 spans 14 amino acids. CDR3 DNA: TGTGCCAGCTCACCATGGGGCAGCACAGATACGCAGTATTTT. It encodes CASSPWGSTDTQYF.

This clonotype was found once. A much larger clone lies a single base off, so this may be a read error. The chain is built from TRBV29-1 and TRBJ1-2; possible D gene TRBD1, 6 bases. The CDR3 is made up of 13 amino acids. The germline V and J ends were trimmed by 3 bases and 4 bases, with 12 bases remaining between them. Germline V gives CDR1 SQVTM, CDR2 ANQGSEA. The CDR3 here is CSVDGRGGYGYTF. The CDR3 nucleotides are TGCAGCGTTGACGGCAGGGGAGGCTATGGCTACACCTTC. The whole variable domain, filled in from reference TRBV29-1 and TRBJ1-2, reads SAVISQKPSRDICQRGTSLTIQCQVDSQVTMMFWYRQQPGQSLTLIATANQGSEATYESGFVIDKFPISRPNLTFSTLTVSNMSPEDSSIYLCSVDGRGGYGYTFGSGTRLTVV.

This clonotype was picked up one time. V usage is TRBV2 and J usage is TRBJ2-1; 7 bases align to TRBD2. CDR1 is SNHLY and CDR2 is FYNNEI in the germline V gene. This CDR3 spans 15 amino acids. The V and J ends lost 2 bases and 8 bases, in that order; junction bases with no gene match: 9. DNA of the CDR3: TGTGCCAGCAGTGAAAGCCGAATCCGGGGGGATGAGCAGTTCTTC. Residues: CASSESRIRGDEQFF.

This rearrangement joins TRBV4-2 to TRBJ2-7; no clear D. V was trimmed by 0 bases and J by 1 base, leaving 10 bases between them. The CDR3 has 15 amino acids. Germline V gene sequence: CDR1 LGHNA, CDR2 YNFKEQ. The CDR3 sequence is CASSQERSVSYEQYF. CDR3 nucleotide sequence: TGTGCCAGCAGCCAAGAAAGGTCGGTATCCTACGAGCAGTACTTC.

V is TRBV28 and J is TRBJ1-4; D ambiguous. V was clipped by 1 base and J by 0 bases, with 6 bases between them. CDR3 size: 15 residues. CDR1 is MDHEN, CDR2 SYDVKM, per germline. The CDR3 is CASSLFRTTNEKLFF. Written as DNA, the CDR3 is TGTGCCAGCAGTTTATTCAGAACAACTAATGAAAAACTGTTTTTT.

This clonotype occurred a few times. The V gene is TRBV7-2, the J gene TRBJ2-1; tentatively, D is TRBD2 (6 bases). The CDR3 extends over 16 amino acids. Germline lookup yields CDR1 SGHTA and CDR2 FQGNSA. Between the trimmed V and J ends, which lost 5 bases and 4 bases, there was a span of 18 bases. This CDR3 reads CASSHAPGLRYNEQFF. The CDR3 DNA follows: TGTGCCAGCAGCCACGCCCCGGGACTTAGATACAATGAGCAGTTCTTC.

V usage is TRBV5-6 and J usage is TRBJ2-4; 9 nucleotides agree with TRBD1. J lost 8 bases, V lost 4 bases, and 10 bases had no gene match. This CDR3 has 15 residues. Germline CDR1 and CDR2: SGHDT and YYEEEE. The CDR3 sequence: CASSGPGQGSDIQYF. The CDR3 nucleotides read TGTGCCAGCAGCGGACCGGGACAGGGTTCCGACATTCAGTACTTC.

The chain recombines TRBV4-2 with TRBJ2-3; 14 bases match TRBD2. The length of the CDR3 is 18 residues. Germline V lookup: CDR1 LGHNA, CDR2 YNFKEQ. Germline trimming cut 1 base from V and 1 base from J; bases unmatched to any gene: 4. The CDR3 region is CASSQGRLAGGGTDTQYF. The CDR3 DNA reads TGTGCCAGCAGCCAAGGGAGACTAGCGGGGGGGGGCACAGATACGCAGTATTTT.